The 26 T cell receptor beta chains below were found in one sample sequenced in a study of cytomegalovirus exposure and HLA in healthy donors. The PCR employed 60 Vbeta primers together with 13 Jbeta primers. Sequencing was performed with immunoSEQ multiplex PCR; in TCRdb, only in-frame clones are kept and a portion is missing. This table holds 100,000 to 150,000 clones, around three quarters found once. Sequenced material: PBMCs. The origin of the receptors is a female donor in good health and CMV-seronegative.

The chain combines TRBV4-1 with TRBJ2-3, with 14 bases lining up with TRBD2. The germline gives CDR1 MGHRA, CDR2 YSYEKL. The CDR3 loop spans 18 amino acids. Trimming at V came to 0 bases and at J to 4 bases, leaving 6 bases not matched to a gene. The CDR3 spells CASSQDAGTSGSPDTQYF. The CDR3 nucleotides are TGCGCCAGCAGCCAAGATGCCGGGACTAGCGGGAGCCCAGATACGCAGTATTTT.

This clone was seen a few times. The germline gene is not matched at one end of the junction; a read error may be the cause. The CDR3 reads CASSSGSNSGANGLTF. The CDR3 DNA follows: TGTGCCAGCAGCTCCGGGTCGAACTCTGGGGCCAACGGCCTGACTTTC. This sequence joins TRBV7-3 and TRBJ2-6; a possible D gene is TRBD1 (5 bases). The CDR3 loop spans 16 amino acids. Germline V gene sequence: CDR1 SGHTA, CDR2 FQGTGA.

This clone was found a few times. V gene TRBV28 combines with J gene TRBJ1-4; 7 positions agree with TRBD1. Trimming at V came to 6 bases and at J to 7 bases, leaving 2 bases not matched to a gene. The CDR3 spans 12 residues. Germline-derived CDR1 and CDR2 are MDHEN and SYDVKM. The CDR3 spells CASRPGGEKLFF. CDR3 nucleotides: TGTGCCAGCAGGCCAGGGGGTGAAAAACTGTTTTTT. The full variable domain, its missing parts supplied by reference TRBV28 and TRBJ1-4, is DVKVTQSSRYLVKRTGEKVFLECVQDMDHENMFWYRQDPGLGLRLIYFSYDVKMKEKGDIPEGYSVSREKKERFSLILESASTNQTSMYLCASRPGGEKLFFGSGTQLSVL.

V usage is TRBV4-2 and J usage is TRBJ1-3; 8 nucleotides line up with TRBD1. The CDR3 is 17 residues long. The V and J ends lost 4 bases and 0 bases, in that order; junction bases with no gene match: 8. Germline V lookup: CDR1 LGHNA, CDR2 YNFKEQ. In nucleotides, the CDR3 is TGTGCCAGCAGCCCCCGGGACAGGAGGTTCTCTGGAAACACCATATATTTT. As protein: CASSPRDRRFSGNTIYF.

This rearrangement joins TRBV9 to TRBJ2-1; D not resolved. CDR1 and CDR2 (germline): SGDLS, YYNGEE. The CDR3 is 15 amino acids. Trimming stripped 0 bases from V and 5 bases from J, with 12 bases between. DNA for the CDR3: TGTGCCAGCAGCGTAGGGAACCACCAGGACAATGAGCAGTTCTTC. It translates to CASSVGNHQDNEQFF.

The genes are TRBV7-9 and TRBJ2-7; D perhaps matches TRBD2 (6 bases). Trimming cost V 1 base and J 3 bases, with 10 bases left between them. The CDR3 is 14 residues long. The V gene's germline CDR1 is SEHNR and CDR2 FQNEAQ (reference sequence). CDR3 amino acids: CASSLGTGVYEQYF. The CDR3 bases are TGTGCCAGCAGCTTAGGAACGGGAGTCTACGAGCAGTACTTC.

In its sample, this clone was seen a few times. V is TRBV7-9 and J is TRBJ2-7, with TRBD1 matching over 7 bases. Germline loops: CDR1 SEHNR, CDR2 FQNEAQ (reference sequence). There are 16 residues in the CDR3. V was clipped by 5 bases and J by 3 bases; unmatched bases: 13. The CDR3 loop reads CASSLNSDRIFYEQYF. DNA for the CDR3: TGTGCCAGCAGCCTTAACTCGGACAGGATTTTCTACGAGCAGTACTTC.

Here the CDR3 reads CASSPTGRRAFF. In DNA, the CDR3 is TGTGCCAGCAGCCCAACAGGCCGAAGAGCTTTCTTT. V usage is TRBV14 and J usage is TRBJ1-1, with TRBD1 as a possible D gene (5 bases). The ends were cut back, 4 bases at V and 10 bases at J, with 13 bases in the middle. The germline V gene has CDR1 SGHDN and CDR2 FVKESK. The CDR3 runs to 12 residues.

In this sample, this clone turned up a few times. This chain joins TRBV18 and TRBJ1-4; possible D gene TRBD1, 5 bases. Germline CDR1 KGHSH, CDR2 LQKENI. The CDR3 consists of 16 residues. Trimming removed 1 base from V and 0 bases from J, with 9 bases in between. CDR3 coding DNA: TGTGCCAGCTCACCACGACAGCGAGCAACTAATGAAAAACTGTTTTTT. It is translated as CASSPRQRATNEKLFF.

This chain joins TRBV4-2 and TRBJ2-7; D is uncertain. V was clipped by 0 bases and J by 0 bases, with 6 bases between them. CDR3 size: 14 residues. Germline V gives CDR1 LGHNA, CDR2 YNFKEQ. In DNA, the CDR3 is TGTGCCAGCAGCCAAGAGAAGAGCTCCTACGAGCAGTACTTC. Protein sequence: CASSQEKSSYEQYF.

The CDR3 protein is CASSAAPKHRGGDEKLFF. In DNA, the CDR3 is TGTGCCAGCAGTGCCGCCCCCAAACACAGGGGGGGGGATGAAAAACTGTTTTTT. J is TRBJ1-4 and V is TRBV25-1, with 8 nucleotides matching TRBD1. From germline, CDR1 is MGHDK and CDR2 SYGVNS. After removal of 4 bases from V and 6 bases from J, the junction contained 16 bases not matched to a gene. This CDR3 contains 18 residues.

The gene calls are TRBV11-2 and TRBJ2-1; 7 positions agree with TRBD1. Per the germline V gene, CDR1 is SGHAT and CDR2 is FQNNGV. The V and J ends lost 3 bases and 6 bases, in that order; junction bases with no gene match: 2. This CDR3 has 13 residues. The DNA of the CDR3 is TGTGCCAGCAGCTTCGGACAGGCCAATGAGCAGTTCTTC. Protein: CASSFGQANEQFF.

This chain uses TRBV18 with TRBJ2-2; D is perhaps TRBD1 (6 bases). The CDR3 length is 15 residues. V dropped 6 bases and J dropped 2 bases, with 13 bases sitting between them. Germline lookup yields CDR1 KGHSH and CDR2 LQKENI. CDR3 loop: CASSGQLGNTGELFF. CDR3 nucleotide sequence: TGTGCCAGCTCCGGACAGCTGGGAAACACCGGGGAGCTGTTTTTT.

Only one count was recorded for this clone. The chain is built from TRBV2 and TRBJ2-7, with D perhaps TRBD2 (7 bases). Per the germline V gene, CDR1 is SNHLY and CDR2 is FYNNEI. This CDR3 has 14 residues. V shed 8 bases and J shed 0 bases, with 14 bases lying between them. CDR3 protein: CASQRGGISYEQYF. The CDR3 region has the DNA TGTGCCAGCCAAAGGGGGGGCATCTCCTACGAGCAGTACTTC.

This clone was seen a handful of times. The chain is built from TRBV23-1 and TRBJ2-5, with D perhaps TRBD2 (5 bases). TRBV23-1 is an ORF, and what it does is uncertain. Trimming left V 4 bases short and J 0 bases short, with 9 bases between. The CDR3 runs to 14 residues. This chain's CDR3 is CASSPAGYQETQYF. DNA for the CDR3: TGCGCCAGCAGTCCCGCGGGCTACCAAGAGACCCAGTACTTC.

This clone was counted only a few times. The gene calls are TRBV28 and TRBJ1-1; 7 bases are shared with TRBD1. CDR3 length: 14 amino acids. V lost 5 bases, J lost 4 bases, and 7 bases stayed unmatched. CDR1 MDHEN and CDR2 SYDVKM come from the germline V gene. The CDR3 bases are TGTGCCAGCAGTGTTAAGGGGGCGGTCACTGAAGCTTTCTTT. It codes for CASSVKGAVTEAFF.

The chain has TRBV5-1 and TRBJ2-5; 7 positions agree with TRBD1. V shed 4 bases and J 5 bases; nucleotides not matched to a gene: 5. CDR3 length equals 13 residues. Germline CDR1 reads SGHRS; CDR2 reads YFSETQ. The CDR3 bases are TGCGCCAGCAGCGACGGGACAGCCGAGACCCAGTACTTC. Protein: CASSDGTAETQYF.

V is TRBV5-1 and J is TRBJ1-2; 7 bases agree with TRBD1. Germline V lookup: CDR1 SGHRS, CDR2 YFSETQ. This CDR3 has 17 residues. V dropped 0 bases and J dropped 8; count of bases not matched to a gene: 16. The CDR3, as DNA: TGCGCCAGCAGCTTGGCTCAGTCAGGGGGGTCCGTCTACGGCTACACCTTC. This encodes CASSLAQSGGSVYGYTF.

CDR3 DNA: TGTGCCAGCAGCTTAGGGGGGGGCAGTTACGAGCAGTACTTC. Amino acid sequence: CASSLGGGSYEQYF. The V call is TRBV7-6, the J call TRBJ2-7, with D perhaps matching TRBD2 (7 bases). Per germline, CDR1 SGHVS and CDR2 FNYEAQ. This CDR3 is built from 14 residues. The V end lost 1 base, the J end lost 4 bases, and 11 bases lay between the germline ends.

This clone was found once. The genes are TRBV10-3 and TRBJ2-1, with D perhaps matching TRBD1 (5 bases). Trimming left V 2 bases short and J 6 bases short, with 8 bases between. This CDR3 spans 13 amino acids. Germline V gene lookup returns CDR1 ENHRY and CDR2 SYGVKD. The CDR3 loop is CAISETQVNEQFF. In DNA, the CDR3 is TGTGCCATCAGTGAGACACAGGTCAATGAGCAGTTCTTC.

The rearrangement links TRBV19 to TRBJ2-3, with TRBD2 identical over 8 bases. CDR3 length: 16 residues. Germline assignment: CDR1 LNHDA and CDR2 SQIVND (reference sequence). Trimming removed 5 bases from V and 6 bases from J; junction bases left unmatched: 13. CDR3 nucleotides: TGTGCCAGTAGTGAGGACGGGGGGGGTGACCTCGATACGCAGTATTTT. This gives the protein CASSEDGGGDLDTQYF.

This clone showed up just a few times. The CDR3 bases are TGTGCCAGCAGCCTAACCCCCGTGGTTGAGGTAAACTATGGCTACACCTTC. It specifies CASSLTPVVEVNYGYTF. The V call is TRBV9, the J call TRBJ1-2, with D unresolved. V was pared by 4 bases and J by 2 bases, with 21 bases between. This CDR3 is built from 17 residues. Germline values: CDR1 SGDLS, CDR2 YYNGEE.

The chain carries TRBV7-9 and TRBJ1-1, with D perhaps TRBD1 (5 bases). Germline CDR1 and CDR2: SEHNR and FQNEAQ (reference sequence). V shed 1 base and J shed 0 bases, with 9 bases lying between them. The length of the CDR3 is 15 residues. The CDR3 spells CASSLGVGVNTEAFF. DNA for the CDR3: TGTGCCAGCAGCTTAGGGGTAGGGGTGAACACTGAAGCTTTCTTT.

The J gene is TRBJ2-3, the V gene TRBV5-1, with 8 bases aligning to TRBD2. V was pared by 4 bases and J by 2 bases, with 15 bases of the junction left unmatched. The germline V gene has CDR1 SGHRS and CDR2 YFSETQ. The CDR3 extends over 18 amino acids. In DNA, the CDR3 is TGCGCCAGCAGCCTGAGGCGGACAAGCGGGGGAAACACAGATACGCAGTATTTT. This translates into CASSLRRTSGGNTDTQYF.

The chain is built from TRBV6-5 and TRBJ1-5, with 9 bases lining up with TRBD1. This CDR3 is 14 amino acids long. CDR1 is MNHEY, CDR2 SVGAGI, per germline. Unmatched junction bases numbered 5, after V lost 7 bases and J lost 4 bases. CDR3 loop: CASITQGANQPQHF. The CDR3 region has the DNA TGTGCCAGCATTACACAGGGGGCGAATCAGCCCCAGCATTTT.

This clone was counted only a few times. The chain carries TRBV19 and TRBJ2-3, with 13 nucleotides matching TRBD2. Germline assignment: CDR1 LNHDA and CDR2 SQIVND (reference sequence). This CDR3 contains 15 residues. The V and J ends lost 4 bases and 4 bases, in that order; junction bases with no gene match: 2. As DNA, the CDR3 is TGTGCCAGTAGTACTGGACTAGCGGGAGCAGATACGCAGTATTTT. It is translated as CASSTGLAGADTQYF.